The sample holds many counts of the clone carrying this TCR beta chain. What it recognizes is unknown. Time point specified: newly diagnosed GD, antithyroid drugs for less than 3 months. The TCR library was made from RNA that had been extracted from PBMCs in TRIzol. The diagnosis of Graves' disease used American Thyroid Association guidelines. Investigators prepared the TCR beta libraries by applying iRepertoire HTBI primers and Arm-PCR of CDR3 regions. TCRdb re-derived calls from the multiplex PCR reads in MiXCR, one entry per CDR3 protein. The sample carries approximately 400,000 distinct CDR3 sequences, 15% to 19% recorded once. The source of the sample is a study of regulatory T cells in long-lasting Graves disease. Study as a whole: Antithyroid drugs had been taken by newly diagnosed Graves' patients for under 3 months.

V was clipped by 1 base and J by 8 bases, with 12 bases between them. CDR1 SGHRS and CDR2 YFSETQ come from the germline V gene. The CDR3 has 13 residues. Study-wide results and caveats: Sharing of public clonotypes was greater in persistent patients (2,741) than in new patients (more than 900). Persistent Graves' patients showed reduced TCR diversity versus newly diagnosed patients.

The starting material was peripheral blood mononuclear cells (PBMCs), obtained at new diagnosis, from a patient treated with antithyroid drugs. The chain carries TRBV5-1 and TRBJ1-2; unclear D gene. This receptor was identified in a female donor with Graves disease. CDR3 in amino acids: CASSLNGFPGYTF. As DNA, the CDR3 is TGCGCCAGCAGCTTGAATGGCTTCCCAGGCTACACCTTC.